The 4 T cell receptor beta chains in this list originate from one sample, sequenced in a study of early T cells in non-severe SARS-CoV-2 infection. TCRdb processed the 5' RACE reads anew with MiXCR; each CDR3 protein has one entry. The sample has around 50,000 distinct CDR3 sequences, around 6% seen once. Sequenced material: whole blood. The origin of the receptors is an adult who was a healthcare worker with PCR-confirmed SARS-CoV-2 infection or an uninfected control (not recorded which).

To note about this clonotype: Given a much more abundant clone one base away, this may be a read error. The CDR3 carries no conserved terminal phenylalanine or tryptophan, so it likely arises from a read error. This sequence joins TRBV20-1 and TRBJ1-1, with 7 bases aligning to TRBD1. With V trimmed by 0 bases and J by 0 bases, 10 bases remained unmatched. Per the germline V gene, CDR1 is DFQATT and CDR2 is SNEGSKA (reference sequence). The CDR3 spans 17 residues. For the CDR3, the DNA is TGCAGTGCTAGAGATCACGAGAGACAGGGTATGAACACTGAAGCTTTCTCT. It translates to CSARDHERQGMNTEAFS.

The J gene is TRBJ2-5, the V gene TRBV5-4; D tentatively fits TRBD1 or TRBD2 (6 bases each). CDR1 is SGHNT and CDR2 is YYREEE in the germline V gene (reference sequence). Trimming pared 6 bases from V and 5 bases from J, leaving 20 bases between. The CDR3 runs 15 residues. For the CDR3, the DNA is TGTGCCAGCAAACAACAGGGAGGAGGAAAGGAGACCCAGTACTTC. Translation gives CASKQQGGGKETQYF.

At least ten counts were recorded for this clonotype. This chain links TRBV28 with TRBJ2-7; the D gene could be TRBD1 or TRBD2 (6 bases each). Trimming took 6 bases from V and 2 from J, leaving 14 bases between them. The germline gives CDR1 MDHEN, CDR2 SYDVKM. The CDR3 totals 14 residues. The CDR3 loop reads CASRSAGQTYEQYF. In DNA, the CDR3 is TGTGCCAGCAGATCCGCGGGACAAACCTACGAGCAGTACTTC.

The gene calls are TRBV29-1 and TRBJ1-6; D remains unclear. The ends were cut back, 4 bases at V and 0 bases at J, with 4 bases in the middle. The V gene's germline CDR1 is SQVTM and CDR2 ANQGSEA. This CDR3 contains 13 residues. CDR3 sequence reads: CSVASSYNSPLHF. As DNA, the CDR3 is TGCAGCGTTGCCAGCTCCTATAATTCACCCCTCCACTTT.